Each of the 2 T cell receptor beta chains below was sequenced from the same sample in a study of blood T cells in healthy people across ages. PCR was performed a second time for about 7 to 11 cycles using a sample-barcoded 5' primer and a J-beta primer mix. In TCRdb, the 5' RACE reads were re-called with MiXCR into one record per CDR3 protein. Here the sample spans roughly 700,000 distinct CDR3 sequences, over 45% being singletons. The specimen sequenced was blood. These receptors all stem from a woman in her fifties or sixties in good health.

This clonotype occurred a few times. V gene TRBV6-1 combines with J gene TRBJ1-2; the D gene is possibly TRBD1 (5 bases). Trimming stripped 8 bases from V and 0 bases from J, with 13 bases between. The CDR3 has 14 amino acids. Germline V lookup: CDR1 MNHNS, CDR2 SASEGT. DNA for the CDR3: TGTGCCAGCTCTCGAGGGACCTCTAACTATGGCTACACCTTC. Translation gives CASSRGTSNYGYTF.

Notes on this clonotype: Just one base apart from a much larger clone, this may be a read error. V gene TRBV7-3 combines with J gene TRBJ2-7; TRBD2 aligns across 10 bases. CDR3 length equals 15 residues. Germline-derived CDR1 and CDR2 are SGHTA and FQGTGA. Germline trimming cut 2 bases from V and 9 bases from J; bases unmatched to any gene: 10. In nucleotides, the CDR3 is TGTGCCAGCAGCTTACTAGCGGGAGTGCTCAATGGGCAGTACTTC. Translating it yields CASSLLAGVLNGQYF.